Listed here is a single T cell receptor beta chain. Its specificity is unknown. Measured with immunoSEQ multiplex PCR; TCRdb has only the in-frame clones, and not every one. Of approximately 330,000 clones in the sample, 85% to 95% were seen once. The data belong to a study of brain T cells in children with intractable seizures. Study observations and caveats: Pre- and post-surgery blood differed in depth, so pre-surgery absences may be undersampling. HCMV serostatus was not known, and viral specificity came from CDR3 similarity only.

Stated time point: blood from clinic visit 5 months post-surgery; TSC patient then seizure free. Only cases whose brain tissue showed the highest T cell transcript signatures were sequenced. Before surgery, patients took at least one anti-epileptic drug. The sequence was collected from a boy in the first two years of life with tuberous sclerosis and intractable seizures. The sequencing here drew on peripheral blood, taken around 5 months after surgery.

The CDR3 sequence: CASSQGWTSGGLYEQFF. The CDR3 coding sequence is TGTGCCAGCAGCCAAGGCTGGACTAGCGGGGGTCTCTATGAGCAGTTCTTC. The rearrangement links TRBV7-8 to TRBJ2-1; TRBD2 matches 13 bases. Trimming cost V 5 bases and J 8 bases; bases outside gene matches: 12. The CDR3 totals 17 residues. CDR1 is SGHVS, CDR2 FQNEAQ, per germline.